This TCR beta chain was recovered during a study of blood T cell repertoires in COVID-19 (dated by TCRdb to about 2020). Notes on the research overall: Collaborator samples came from the United States, Italy and Spain and covered acute and convalescent phases of COVID-19. The repertoires were made available in a free public database intended to serve as a resource for research on the immune response to SARS-CoV-2. The samples were drawn from two sources: the first 160 participants of the ongoing ImmuneRACE study, and 1,254 subjects contributed by 6 global collaborators. Where available, HLA class I and class II types were taken from metadata supplied by the sample provider and were not determined by assay-based typing. The material from the prospective study consisted of cDNA or gDNA derived from T cells, B-cell-depleted T cells, or PBMCs. Nearly every sample came with metadata listing a de-identified subject ID, COVID-19 status, age in years and sex. Deeply sampled blood TCRbeta repertoires from subjects exposed to, actively infected with, or recovered from COVID-19 were included in the dataset.

The CDR3 runs 12 residues from the cysteine to the phenylalanine. CDR3 DNA is the only sequence kept; it has 36 bases, read in frame from the first base. In the germline V gene, CDR1 corresponds to MDHEN and CDR2 to SYDVKM. Deletion took 11 bases off V and 4 bases off J, with a span of 14 bases between the germline ends. Collaborating institutions collected whole blood in K2EDTA tubes following their own protocols. Collaborator samples were shipped for TCRbeta analysis as frozen whole blood, isolated PBMCs, or DNA extracted from either sample type. About this clone itself: This clone's antigen is unknown. Base qualities are not recorded, but no much larger clone differs from it by a single base.

TCRbeta CDR3 regions were amplified from genomic DNA using the immunoSEQ Assay, a bias-controlled multiplex PCR. Under the source paper's analysis protocol: The number of nucleated cells in each sample was estimated from the amplification of reference gene primers within the assay. To quantify the absolute abundance of each unique TCRbeta CDR3 rearrangement, sequence reads were collapsed and filtered. Productive Simpson clonality was computed per sample as the square root of Simpson's diversity index over productive rearrangements. The table comes from immuneACCESS by way of TCRdb, which keeps in-frame sequences with V and J called. Part of the clones is missing from these tables; in studies checked, under half for an unresolved V gene and the rest for unknown reasons. V, J and clone size were drawn from that table, and D and trimming were deduced from the DNA. The sample table contains roughly 230,000 clones; only one count was recorded for roughly 84% of them. The top ten constitute 3% to 4.5% of the sample.

Broader findings and caveats from the paper: The quantity of clinical and demographic metadata differed by source and by participant and was supplied without curation.

The sample taken for sequencing was peripheral blood. The source is an elderly woman with acute or convalescent COVID-19. The rearrangement combines TRBV28 with TRBJ1-1, with the D gene not confidently named. The CDR3 is CAARDLSTEAFF. The DNA sequence reads TGTGCCGCCCGGGATCTGAGCACTGAAGCTTTCTTT.